The sample holds one count of the clone carrying this T cell receptor (beta chain). Its target is unknown. The record originates from a study of graft-versus-host responses after intestinal transplantation. The protocol was immunoSEQ multiplex PCR, while the TCRdb copy is restricted to in-frame clones and leaves out a portion. Here the sample spans just under 90,000 clones, roughly four fifths being singletons. General study results and limits: The marrow of recipients harbored GvH clones, and ileum or blood showed some of them first.

Trimming cost V 1 base and J 4 bases, with 5 bases left between them. Germline CDR1 reads DFQATT; CDR2 reads SNEGSKA (reference sequence). There are 11 residues in the CDR3. The J gene is TRBJ2-7, the V gene TRBV20-1; D is ambiguous. This specimen consisted of unstimulated CD8+ T cells sorted from spleen or lymph node cells, obtained before intestinal transplant. The origin of this receptor is a human donor who received an intestinal transplant. The CDR3 region is CSARVGYEQYF. For the CDR3, the DNA is TGCAGTGCTAGAGTAGGTTACGAGCAGTACTTC.